Presented here are 19 T cell receptor beta chains from one specimen sequenced in a study of blood T cell repertoires in COVID-19. The protocol was immunoSEQ multiplex PCR, while the TCRdb copy is restricted to in-frame clones and leaves out a portion. The data show around 130,000 clones, roughly 82% seen once. Sequencing input: peripheral blood. The receptors stem from a human donor in a cohort sampled during active COVID-19.

CDR3 residues: CASSRDRGYGYTF. CDR3 in DNA: TGTGCCAGCAGCAGGGACAGGGGCTATGGCTACACCTTC. The rearrangement uses TRBV5-6 and TRBJ1-2; 10 nucleotides match TRBD1. This CDR3 is built from 13 residues. CDR1 is SGHDT and CDR2 is YYEEEE in the germline V gene. Germline trimming cut 4 bases from V and 4 bases from J; bases unmatched to any gene: 1.

The rearrangement uses TRBV28 and TRBJ1-2, with TRBD1 matching 8 bases. V was pared by 6 bases and J by 6 bases, with 12 bases of the junction left unmatched. This CDR3 is 15 amino acids long. Germline V gives CDR1 MDHEN, CDR2 SYDVKM. CDR3 protein: CASRPQGAGLDGYTF. CDR3 DNA: TGTGCCAGCAGACCTCAGGGGGCCGGCCTTGATGGCTACACCTTC.

CDR3 amino acids: CASSQGLVTTDTQYF. CDR3 in DNA: TGCGCCAGCAGCCAAGGACTAGTAACCACAGATACGCAGTATTTT. V is TRBV4-1 and J is TRBJ2-3; a weak D match, TRBD2 (6 bases). Germline CDR1 is MGHRA and CDR2 is YSYEKL. Trimming cost V 1 base and J 2 bases, with 10 bases left between them. The CDR3 sequence is 15 residues long.

This rearrangement joins TRBV12-2 to TRBJ2-3; the table's D call of TRBD2 was not tested on the DNA. TRBV12-2 is a recognized pseudogene. The CDR3 extends over 18 amino acids. This CDR3 is CASRLASGSGVNTDTQYF. The CDR3 region has the DNA TGTGCAAGTCGCTTAGCGTCGGGTAGCGGGGTAAACACAGATACGCAGTATTTT.

The sample holds a few counts of this clone. The rearrangement uses TRBV5-1 and TRBJ2-5; possible D gene TRBD1, 5 bases. The V gene lost 4 bases and the J gene lost 1 base, with 11 bases spanning the gap. CDR1 and CDR2 from the germline V gene are SGHRS and YFSETQ. The CDR3 spans 14 residues. CDR3 DNA sequence: TGCGCCAGCAGCCCTGGCAGGGCCCAAGAGACCCAGTACTTC. Protein product: CASSPGRAQETQYF.

This clone was seen a handful of times. The chain employs TRBV2 and TRBJ2-1, with 7 bases that match TRBD2. Trimming removed 4 bases from V and 8 bases from J; junction bases left unmatched: 8. The CDR3 has 14 residues. CDR1 and CDR2 (germline): SNHLY, FYNNEI. The CDR3 bases are TGTGCCAGCAGTGGGGAGGGACCTCGGTATGAGCAGTTCTTC. Protein sequence: CASSGEGPRYEQFF.

The CDR3 spells CASSTSDRSYEQYF. The CDR3 region has the DNA TGCGCCAGCAGCACCTCGGACAGGTCCTACGAGCAGTACTTC. The chain couples TRBV5-1 to TRBJ2-7, with 7 bases matching TRBD1. Germline trimming cut 4 bases from V and 1 base from J; bases unmatched to any gene: 5. There are 14 residues in the CDR3. CDR1 and CDR2 (germline): SGHRS, YFSETQ.

The rearrangement joins TRBV4-3 to TRBJ1-2; 10 bases map to TRBD1. J gave up 0 bases and V 4 bases, and 5 bases lay outside the gene matches. Germline V CDR1 and CDR2: LGHNA, YSLEER. The CDR3 runs 16 residues. CDR3 protein: CASSRGQGSTNYGYTF. In DNA, the CDR3 is TGCGCCAGCAGCCGGGGACAGGGGTCGACTAACTATGGCTACACCTTC.

This rearrangement joins TRBV3-1 (or the pseudogene TRBV3-2) to TRBJ2-4; D possibly corresponds to TRBD1 (5 bases). This CDR3 region has 17 residues. Trimming took 4 bases from V and 3 from J, leaving 19 bases between them. The germline V gene encodes CDR1 LGHDT and CDR2 YNNKEL (reference sequence). The CDR3 nucleotides are TGTGCCAGCAGCCCAATTGCGACAGTCGGCGGCAAAAACATTCAGTACTTC. The encoded protein is CASSPIATVGGKNIQYF.

V gene TRBV3-1 (or the pseudogene TRBV3-2) combines with J gene TRBJ2-1, with no clear D. Trimming shortened V by 4 bases and J by 4 bases, and 17 bases separated the two germline ends. The CDR3 loop spans 16 amino acids. The germline V gene encodes CDR1 LGHDT and CDR2 YNNKEL (reference sequence). CDR3 sequence reads: CASSPNLSPTYNEQFF. The CDR3 bases are TGTGCCAGCAGCCCGAACCTATCCCCGACTTACAATGAGCAGTTCTTC.

V is TRBV19 and J is TRBJ2-7, with a weak D call TRBD2 (5 bases). CDR1 is LNHDA and CDR2 is SQIVND in the germline V gene (reference sequence). V lost 4 bases and J 2 bases, leaving 18 bases between the germline ends. The CDR3 is 16 residues long. In nucleotides, the CDR3 is TGTGCCAGTAGTACGCCCCCCCGAGGAGGCGCCTACGAGCAGTACTTC. It is translated as CASSTPPRGGAYEQYF.

The chain carries TRBV7-6 and TRBJ2-3; D is unclear. Looked up from germline, CDR1 is SGHVS and CDR2 is FNYEAQ. Between the trimmed V and J ends, which lost 1 base and 0 bases, there was a span of 8 bases. The CDR3 is 15 amino acids. CDR3 sequence: CASSLDGSSTDTQYF. Here the CDR3 DNA reads TGTGCCAGCAGCTTAGACGGGTCCAGCACAGATACGCAGTATTTT.

This clone was counted a single time. V and J are TRBV7-2 and TRBJ1-6, with 8 bases fitting TRBD1. CDR3 length: 13 amino acids. V lost 5 bases, J lost 17 bases, and 11 bases stayed unmatched. Germline V CDR1 and CDR2: SGHTA, FQGNSA. CDR3 protein: CASSPSLTGVFHF. The DNA for the CDR3 is TGTGCCAGCAGCCCGTCGTTGACAGGGGTCTTCCACTTT. Full variable domain (outside the CDR3, taken from reference TRBV7-2 and TRBJ1-6): GAGVSQSPSNKVTEKGKDVELRCDPISGHTALYWYRQSLGQGLEFLIYFQGNSAPDKSGLPSDRFSAERTGGSVSTLTIQRTQQEDSAVYLCASSPSLTGVFHFGNGTRLTVT.

In DNA, the CDR3 is TGTGCCAGCAGCTTGCGGTCAGGGAAAATTTCCTATGGCTACACCTTC. Encoded protein: CASSLRSGKISYGYTF. This rearrangement joins TRBV5-6 to TRBJ1-2; a weak D match, TRBD1 (5 bases). Trimming stripped 1 base from V and 4 bases from J, with 17 bases between. Germline V CDR1 and CDR2: SGHDT, YYEEEE. This CDR3 spans 16 amino acids.

The chain combines TRBV10-3 with TRBJ2-1, with D tentatively TRBD1 (6 bases). The CDR3 runs to 13 residues. Germline V CDR1 and CDR2: ENHRY, SYGVKD. V lost 8 bases and J lost 0, with 8 bases in between. The CDR3 DNA reads TGTGCCATCCGGACAGACTCCTACAATGAGCAGTTCTTC. Amino acids: CAIRTDSYNEQFF.

The chain has TRBV2 and TRBJ2-7; no reliable D call. Trimming took off 6 bases at V and 1 base at J, with 10 bases between the two ends. There are 13 residues in the CDR3. Germline V gives CDR1 SNHLY, CDR2 FYNNEI. The CDR3 nucleotides read TGTGCCAGCAGAGGAGAGTGGTCCTACGAGCAGTACTTC. The encoded protein is CASRGEWSYEQYF.

The chain links TRBV21-1 to TRBJ2-7; no DNA check was done on the table's D call, TRBD2. TRBV21-1 represents a pseudogene. The CDR3 extends over 15 amino acids. CDR3 DNA: TGTGCCAGCAGCTCCCGGGGGGGGCCCTCCTACGAGCAGTACTTC. The encoded protein is CASSSRGGPSYEQYF.

This clone was seen a few times. The V gene is TRBV7-2, the J gene TRBJ2-7; D call uncertain. The CDR3 spans 14 residues. V gave up 1 base and J gave up 3 bases, with 10 bases separating them. Germline V lookup: CDR1 SGHTA, CDR2 FQGNSA. The DNA of the CDR3 is TGTGCCAGCAGCTTAGTCAAACAGAGCTACGAGCAGTACTTC. It yields the protein CASSLVKQSYEQYF.

This clone has just a few counts. This chain joins TRBV7-2 and TRBJ2-5, with D maybe TRBD1 (6 bases). CDR3 length equals 15 residues. Germline CDR1 reads SGHTA; CDR2 reads FQGNSA. Trimming shortened V by 1 base and J by 2 bases, and 11 bases separated the two germline ends. The CDR3 sequence: CASSLGVRGQETQYF. The CDR3 DNA follows: TGTGCCAGCAGCTTAGGGGTCAGGGGACAAGAGACCCAGTACTTC.